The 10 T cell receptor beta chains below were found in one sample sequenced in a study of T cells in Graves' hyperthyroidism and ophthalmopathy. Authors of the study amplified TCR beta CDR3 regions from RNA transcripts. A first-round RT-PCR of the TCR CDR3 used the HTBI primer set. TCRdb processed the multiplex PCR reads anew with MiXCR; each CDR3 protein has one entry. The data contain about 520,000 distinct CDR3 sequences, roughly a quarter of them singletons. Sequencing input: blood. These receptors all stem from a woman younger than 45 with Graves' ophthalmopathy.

CDR3 loop: CSARRYDGLNGELFF. The CDR3 region has the DNA TGCAGTGCTAGAAGATACGATGGACTAAACGGGGAGCTGTTTTTT. The V call is TRBV20-1, the J call TRBJ2-2, with a weak D call TRBD2 (6 bases). The CDR3 consists of 15 residues. Germline V lookup: CDR1 DFQATT, CDR2 SNEGSKA (reference sequence). V lost 2 bases and J 7 bases, leaving 17 bases between the germline ends.

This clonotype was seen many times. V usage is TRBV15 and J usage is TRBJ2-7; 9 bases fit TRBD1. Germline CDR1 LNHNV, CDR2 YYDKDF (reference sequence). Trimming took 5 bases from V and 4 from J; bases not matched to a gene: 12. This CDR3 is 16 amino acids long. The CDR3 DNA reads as TGTGCCACCAGCTCGACGAAGACAGGGGGAATATACGAGCAGTACTTC. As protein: CATSSTKTGGIYEQYF.

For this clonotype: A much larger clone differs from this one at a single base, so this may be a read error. CDR3 bases: TGTGCCAGCAGTTACTCCGGGCAGGCTGAAGCTTGCTTT. Protein sequence: CASSYSGQAEACF. The chain links TRBV6-5 to TRBJ1-1, with D uncertain. The germline V gene has CDR1 MNHEY and CDR2 SVGAGI. There are 13 residues in the CDR3.

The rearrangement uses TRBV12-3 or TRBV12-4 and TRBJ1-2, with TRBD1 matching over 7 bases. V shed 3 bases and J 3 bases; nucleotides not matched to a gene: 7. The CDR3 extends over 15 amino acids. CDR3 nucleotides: TGTGCCAGCAGTTTCGGATCCGGGACAGACTATGGCTACACCTTC. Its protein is CASSFGSGTDYGYTF.

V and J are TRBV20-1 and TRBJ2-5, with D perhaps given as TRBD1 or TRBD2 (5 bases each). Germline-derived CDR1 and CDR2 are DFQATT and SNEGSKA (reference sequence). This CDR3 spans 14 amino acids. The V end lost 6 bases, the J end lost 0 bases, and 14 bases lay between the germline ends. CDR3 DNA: TGCAGTGCCTCTCCCGGGACCTACCAAGAGACCCAGTACTTC. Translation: CSASPGTYQETQYF.

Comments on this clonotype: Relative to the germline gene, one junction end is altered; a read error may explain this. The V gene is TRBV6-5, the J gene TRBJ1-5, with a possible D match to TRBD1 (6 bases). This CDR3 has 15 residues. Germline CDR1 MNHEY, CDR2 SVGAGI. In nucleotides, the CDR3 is TGTACCAGCGTTGGTCAAACAGGGTCCAATCAGCCCCAGCATTTT. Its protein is CTSVGQTGSNQPQHF.

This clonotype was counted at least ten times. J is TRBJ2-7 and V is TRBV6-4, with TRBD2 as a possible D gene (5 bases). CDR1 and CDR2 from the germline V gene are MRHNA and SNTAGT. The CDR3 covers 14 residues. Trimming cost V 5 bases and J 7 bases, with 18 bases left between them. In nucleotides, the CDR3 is TGTGCCAGCAGTCTGACCTCGACGGCGGGTGAGCAGTACTTC. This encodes CASSLTSTAGEQYF.

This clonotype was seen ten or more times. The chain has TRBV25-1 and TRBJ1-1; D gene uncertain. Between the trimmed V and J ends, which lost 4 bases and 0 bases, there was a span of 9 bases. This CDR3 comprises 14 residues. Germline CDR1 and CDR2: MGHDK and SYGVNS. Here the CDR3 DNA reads TGTGCCAGCAGTGCGGTCGGAATGAACACTGAAGCTTTCTTT. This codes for CASSAVGMNTEAFF.

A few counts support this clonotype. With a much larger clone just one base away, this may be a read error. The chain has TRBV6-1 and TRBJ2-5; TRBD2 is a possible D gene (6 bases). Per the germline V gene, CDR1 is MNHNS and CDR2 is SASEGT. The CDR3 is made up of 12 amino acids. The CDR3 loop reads CASKLAEETKYF. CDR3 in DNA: TGTGCCAGCAAACTAGCCGAGGAGACCAAGTACTTC.

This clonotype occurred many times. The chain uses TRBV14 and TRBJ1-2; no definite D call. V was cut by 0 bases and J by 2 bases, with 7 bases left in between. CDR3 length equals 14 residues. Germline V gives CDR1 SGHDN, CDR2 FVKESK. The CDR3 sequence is CASSQDRSNYGYTF. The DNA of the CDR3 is TGTGCCAGCAGCCAAGACAGGTCCAACTATGGCTACACCTTC.